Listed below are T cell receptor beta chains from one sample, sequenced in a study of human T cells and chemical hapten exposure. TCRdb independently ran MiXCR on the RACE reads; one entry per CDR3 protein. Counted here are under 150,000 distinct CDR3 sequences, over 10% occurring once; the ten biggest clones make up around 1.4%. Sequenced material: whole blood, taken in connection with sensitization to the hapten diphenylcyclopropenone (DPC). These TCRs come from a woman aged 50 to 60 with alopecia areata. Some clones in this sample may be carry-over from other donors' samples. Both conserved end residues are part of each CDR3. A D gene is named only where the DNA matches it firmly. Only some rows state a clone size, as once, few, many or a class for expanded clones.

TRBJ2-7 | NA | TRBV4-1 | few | CASSQKVLSEQYF | TGCGCCAGCAGCCAGAAGGTTCTATCGGAGCAGTACTTC
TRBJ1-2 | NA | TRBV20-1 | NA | CSGAGKRYGYTF | TGCAGTGGGGCAGGGAAACGCTATGGCTACACCTTC
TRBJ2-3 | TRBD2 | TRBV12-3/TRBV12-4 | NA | CASSFALLAGVDTQYF | TGTGCCAGCAGTTTTGCCCTACTAGCGGGCGTGGATACGCAGTATTTT
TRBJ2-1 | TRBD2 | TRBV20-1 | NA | CSARDRTGGSYNEQFF | TGCAGTGCTAGAGATAGAACGGGAGGGTCCTACAATGAGCAGTTCTTC
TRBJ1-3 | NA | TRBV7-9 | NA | CASSLKASDSGNTIYF | TGTGCCAGCAGCTTAAAGGCCTCCGACTCTGGAAACACCATATATTTT
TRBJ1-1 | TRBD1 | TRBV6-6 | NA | CASTPGTGNTEAFF | TGTGCCAGCACCCCAGGGACAGGAAACACTGAAGCTTTCTTT
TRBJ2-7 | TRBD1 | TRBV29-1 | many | CSVGRTGSEQYF | TGCAGCGTTGGACGGACAGGTAGCGAGCAGTACTTC
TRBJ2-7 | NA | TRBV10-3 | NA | CAISLSSDREQYF | TGTGCCATCAGTCTTTCATCAGACCGGGAGCAGTACTTC
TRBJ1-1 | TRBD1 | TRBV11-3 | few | CASSPGTGAGNTEAFF | TGTGCCAGCAGCCCAGGGACAGGGGCGGGGAACACTGAAGCTTTCTTT
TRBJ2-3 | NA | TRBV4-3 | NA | CASSQDWAGPTDTQYF | TGCGCCAGCAGCCAAGATTGGGCAGGGCCCACAGATACGCAGTATTTT
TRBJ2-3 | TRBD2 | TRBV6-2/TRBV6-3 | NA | CASSSDLGLAGISTDTQYF | TGTGCCAGCAGCTCTGACCTGGGACTAGCGGGGATCAGCACAGATACGCAGTATTTT
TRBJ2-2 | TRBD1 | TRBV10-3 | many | CAISGWTGENTGELFF | TGTGCCATCAGTGGTTGGACAGGGGAGAACACCGGGGAGCTGTTTTTT
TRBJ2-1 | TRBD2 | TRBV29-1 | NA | CSVVGLAGVLGSYNEQFF | TGCAGCGTTGTCGGACTAGCGGGAGTGCTGGGCTCCTACAATGAGCAGTTCTTC
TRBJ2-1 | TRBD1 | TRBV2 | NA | CASRGQASSYNEQFF | TGTGCCAGCAGGGGACAGGCAAGCTCCTACAATGAGCAGTTCTTC
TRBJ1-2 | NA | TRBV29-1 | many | CSVERGDGYTF | TGCAGCGTTGAAAGAGGGGACGGCTACACCTTC
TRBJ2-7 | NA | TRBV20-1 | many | CSASSYGTTYEQYF | TGCAGTGCTAGTTCATACGGGACGACCTACGAGCAGTACTTC
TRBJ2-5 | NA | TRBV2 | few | CASSEYGETQYF | TGTGCCAGCAGTGAATATGGAGAGACCCAGTACTTC
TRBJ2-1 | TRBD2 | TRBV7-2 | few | CASSQPYGTSINEQFF | TGTGCCAGCAGCCAACCTTATGGGACTAGCATCAATGAGCAGTTCTTC
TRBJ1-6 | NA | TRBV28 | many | CASRNGRGPYNSPLHF | TGTGCCAGCAGGAATGGACGTGGCCCCTATAATTCACCCCTCCACTTT
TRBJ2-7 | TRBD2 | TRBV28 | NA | CASSLLSGGREQYF | TGTGCCAGCAGTTTATTAAGCGGGGGAAGGGAGCAGTACTTC
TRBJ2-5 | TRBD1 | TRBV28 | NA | CASSSTGGQETQYF | TGTGCCAGCAGTTCGACAGGGGGCCAAGAGACCCAGTACTTC
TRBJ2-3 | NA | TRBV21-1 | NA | CASNGTRRDTQYF | TGTGCCAGCAACGGCACCCGGAGAGATACGCAGTATTTT
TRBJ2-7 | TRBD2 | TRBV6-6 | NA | CASSSSGNSYEQYF | TGTGCCAGCAGCTCCAGCGGGAACTCCTACGAGCAGTACTTC
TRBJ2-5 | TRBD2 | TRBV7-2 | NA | CASSLQSGGETQYF | TGTGCCAGCAGCTTACAGTCGGGGGGAGAGACCCAGTACTTC
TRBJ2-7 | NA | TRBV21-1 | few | CASSKRDLSGPYEQYF | TGTGCCAGCAGCAAACGGGACTTATCGGGACCCTACGAGCAGTACTTC
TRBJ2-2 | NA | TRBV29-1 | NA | CSVEELYTGELFF | TGCAGCGTTGAAGAACTGTACACCGGGGAGCTGTTTTTT
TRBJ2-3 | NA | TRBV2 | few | CASQTTATDTQYF | TGTGCCAGCCAAACGACAGCCACAGATACGCAGTATTTT
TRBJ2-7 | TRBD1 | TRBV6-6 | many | CASSLPPGQSYEQYF | TGTGCCAGCAGTCTCCCACCGGGACAGTCCTACGAGCAGTACTTC
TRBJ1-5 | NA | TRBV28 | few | CASSLRRGTPIFHF | TGTGCCAGCAGTTTACGTAGAGGGACACCCATATTCCATTTT
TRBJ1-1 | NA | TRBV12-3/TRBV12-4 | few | CASSLQGLGTEAFF | TGTGCCAGCAGTTTACAGGGTTTGGGCACTGAAGCTTTCTTT
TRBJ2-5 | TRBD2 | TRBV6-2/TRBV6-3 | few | CASRPPRAGGTQETQYF | TGTGCCAGCAGGCCCCCCCGAGCGGGGGGTACGCAAGAGACCCAGTACTTC
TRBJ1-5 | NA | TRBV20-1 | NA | CSASDSGKTNQPQHF | TGCAGTGCTTCGGATTCGGGAAAAACCAATCAGCCCCAGCATTTT
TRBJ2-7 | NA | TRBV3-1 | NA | CASSAHGLEEYEQYF | TGTGCCAGCAGCGCCCACGGTTTGGAGGAGTACGAGCAGTACTTC
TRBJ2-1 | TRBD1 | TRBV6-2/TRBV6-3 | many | CASSWDRGTVYFYNEQFF | TGTGCCAGCAGTTGGGACAGGGGCACTGTCTACTTCTACAATGAGCAGTTCTTC
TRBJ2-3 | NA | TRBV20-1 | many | CSATWKWNTDTQYF | TGCAGTGCCACATGGAAGTGGAACACAGATACGCAGTATTTT
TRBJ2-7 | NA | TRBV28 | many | CASSLRGEQYF | TGTGCCAGCAGCCTCAGGGGCGAGCAGTACTTC
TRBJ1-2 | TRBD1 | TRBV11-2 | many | CASSLDRGGGYGYTF | TGTGCCAGCAGCTTAGATCGAGGGGGCGGGTATGGCTACACCTTC
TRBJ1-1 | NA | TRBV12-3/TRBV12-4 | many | CASSLKGYAFF | TGTGCCAGCAGTTTAAAAGGGTACGCTTTCTTT
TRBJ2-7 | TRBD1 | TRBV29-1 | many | CSVEVGTPGGQYF | TGCAGCGTTGAAGTGGGGACCCCAGGGGGGCAGTACTTC
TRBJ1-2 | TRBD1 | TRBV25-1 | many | CASSDRDRAYGYTF | TGTGCCAGCAGTGACCGGGACAGGGCTTATGGCTACACCTTC
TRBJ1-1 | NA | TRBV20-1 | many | CSARTGANTEAFF | TGCAGTGCTAGGACCGGGGCGAACACTGAAGCTTTCTTT
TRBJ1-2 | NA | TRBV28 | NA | CASSFLRDYGYTF | TGTGCCAGCAGTTTCCTCAGGGACTATGGCTACACCTTC
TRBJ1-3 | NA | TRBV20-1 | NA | CSGVSSGNTIYF | TGCAGTGGCGTGAGCTCTGGAAACACCATATATTTT